Below are 17 T cell receptor beta chains sequenced from a single sample in a study of T cells in Graves' hyperthyroidism and ophthalmopathy. TCR beta CDR3 region amplification was performed from RNA transcripts. The TCR CDR3 first-round RT-PCR relied on the HTBI primer set. TCRdb recomputed calls from the multiplex PCR reads with MiXCR, one row per CDR3 protein. The sample shows hundreds of thousands of distinct CDR3 sequences, more than 13% of them seen only once. Sequenced: blood. These receptors came from a woman in her twenties or thirties with Graves' hyperthyroidism.

In this sample, this clonotype turned up many times. The V and J genes are TRBV2 and TRBJ2-1; 11 bases match TRBD2. Germline V gene lookup returns CDR1 SNHLY and CDR2 FYNNEI. The CDR3 loop spans 14 amino acids. After removal of 9 bases from V and 4 bases from J, the junction contained 5 bases not matched to a gene. The DNA of the CDR3 is TGTGCCAGTAGTAGACTAGCGGGATACAATGAGCAGTTCTTC. Protein product: CASSRLAGYNEQFF.

The chain couples TRBV5-1 to TRBJ1-4, with 7 nucleotides matching TRBD1. The J segment lost 8 bases and the V segment lost 0 bases, leaving 7 bases of the junction unmatched. The V gene's germline CDR1 is SGHRS and CDR2 YFSETQ. CDR3 length: 15 residues. CDR3 DNA sequence: TGCGCCAGCAGCTTGGGTTTGACAGGGAGGGAAAAACTGTTTTTT. This gives the protein CASSLGLTGREKLFF.

This clonotype was seen a few times. The rearrangement links TRBV18 to TRBJ1-4; 9 bases fit TRBD1. Trimming cost V 4 bases and J 4 bases; bases outside gene matches: 4. The CDR3 has 15 amino acids. Germline V lookup: CDR1 KGHSH, CDR2 LQKENI. CDR3 nucleotide sequence: TGTGCCAGCTCACTACTGGGACAGGGTAATGAAAAACTGTTTTTT. It yields the protein CASSLLGQGNEKLFF.

Many counts were recorded for this clonotype. The J gene is TRBJ2-1, the V gene TRBV3-1; D possibly corresponds to TRBD2 (6 bases). Per the germline V gene, CDR1 is LGHDT and CDR2 is YNNKEL (reference sequence). V shed 4 bases and J shed 4 bases, with 11 bases lying between them. This CDR3 has 14 residues. This CDR3 reads CASSLGGAYNEQFF. The CDR3 DNA reads TGTGCCAGCAGCCTGGGGGGAGCGTACAATGAGCAGTTCTTC.

CDR3 bases: TGTGCCATCAGTGAGGGGACAGGGAGCTCCTACGAGCAGTACTTC. This sequence encodes CAISEGTGSSYEQYF. The rearrangement joins TRBV10-3 to TRBJ2-7; 9 nucleotides line up with TRBD1. Germline V gene lookup returns CDR1 ENHRY and CDR2 SYGVKD. Trimming removed 2 bases from V and 0 bases from J; junction bases left unmatched: 2. This CDR3 has 15 amino acids.

The chain employs TRBV19 and TRBJ2-1; 8 bases are shared with TRBD1. The CDR3 is made up of 16 amino acids. Germline V lookup: CDR1 LNHDA, CDR2 SQIVND (reference sequence). The J segment lost 4 bases and the V segment lost 4 bases, leaving 9 bases of the junction unmatched. The CDR3 sequence: CASSTTTGTGYNEQFF. The CDR3 bases are TGTGCCAGTAGTACTACAACCGGGACAGGTTACAATGAGCAGTTCTTC.

CDR3 loop: CASSPRTGGDSPLHF. The CDR3 coding sequence is TGTGCCAGCAGCCCCCGGACAGGGGGTGATTCACCCCTCCACTTT. V gene TRBV9 combines with J gene TRBJ1-6; 10 bases line up with TRBD1. The CDR3 sequence is 15 residues long. Trimming removed 4 bases from V and 8 bases from J; junction bases left unmatched: 6. The V gene's germline CDR1 is SGDLS and CDR2 YYNGEE.

This chain uses TRBV4-2 with TRBJ2-1, with a tentative D call TRBD1 (5 bases). V lost 0 bases and J 8 bases, leaving 20 bases between the germline ends. The CDR3 length is 17 residues. Germline assignment: CDR1 LGHNA and CDR2 YNFKEQ. CDR3 bases: TGTGCCAGCAGCCAAGATACAAGGGGAAACGGAGTCTATGAGCAGTTCTTC. It yields the protein CASSQDTRGNGVYEQFF.

The rearrangement uses TRBV20-1 and TRBJ2-3, with no clear D. The CDR3 spans 15 residues. The V end was cut by 1 base, the J end by 5 bases, with 16 bases between. The germline V gene has CDR1 DFQATT and CDR2 SNEGSKA (reference sequence). CDR3 loop: CSARGSIVLKDTQYF. CDR3 nucleotides: TGCAGTGCTAGAGGATCGATTGTCCTTAAAGATACGCAGTATTTT.

The chain carries TRBV29-1 and TRBJ2-2; D not certain. Trimming removed 5 bases at V and 0 bases at J, with 10 bases between. There are 14 residues in the CDR3. Germline V gene sequence: CDR1 SQVTM, CDR2 ANQGSEA. The CDR3 reads CSVPVRTNTGELFF. The CDR3 DNA reads TGCAGCGTTCCGGTGAGAACGAACACCGGGGAGCTGTTTTTT.

The sample holds many counts of this clonotype. The chain couples TRBV6-1 to TRBJ2-2, with a possible D match to TRBD2 (5 bases). The CDR3 extends over 15 amino acids. With 8 bases removed from V and 4 bases from J, the gap between germline ends came to 17 bases. Looked up from germline, CDR1 is MNHNS and CDR2 is SASEGT. CDR3 bases: TGTGCCAGCGGCTATCGGGGTCTCGGCACCGGGGAGCTGTTTTTT. This translates into CASGYRGLGTGELFF.

The chain couples TRBV4-1 to TRBJ1-3, with D unresolved. Trimming removed 1 base at V and 1 base at J, with 11 bases between. The CDR3 has 16 amino acids. Germline CDR1 and CDR2: MGHRA and YSYEKL. CDR3 nucleotides: TGCGCCAGCAGCCAAGTGGGAAGGCAATCTGGAAACACCATATATTTT. This sequence encodes CASSQVGRQSGNTIYF.

This clonotype has a count of ten or more. The genes are TRBV7-9 and TRBJ2-7, with a possible D match to TRBD1 (6 bases). Germline V lookup: CDR1 SEHNR, CDR2 FQNEAQ (reference sequence). Trimming shortened V by 5 bases and J by 3 bases, and 11 bases separated the two germline ends. The CDR3 has 13 residues. The CDR3 loop is CASSHGQIYEQYF. The CDR3 region has the DNA TGTGCCAGCAGCCATGGACAGATCTACGAGCAGTACTTC.

This clonotype has at least ten counts. The J gene is TRBJ2-7, the V gene TRBV6-1; a weak D match, TRBD1 (5 bases). The germline V gene encodes CDR1 MNHNS and CDR2 SASEGT. The length of the CDR3 is 14 residues. The V gene lost 7 bases and the J gene lost 2 bases, with 15 bases spanning the gap. This CDR3 reads CASIDMMGPYEQYF. For the CDR3, the DNA is TGTGCCAGCATCGACATGATGGGGCCCTACGAGCAGTACTTC.

This clonotype turned up a few times. The chain employs TRBV10-3 and TRBJ2-2; a weak D match, TRBD2 (6 bases). Germline loops: CDR1 ENHRY, CDR2 SYGVKD. Trimming pared 7 bases from V and 4 bases from J, leaving 13 bases between. This CDR3 has 14 amino acids. CDR3 amino acids: CAIKPGLITGELFF. The DNA of the CDR3 is TGTGCCATCAAACCGGGACTTATCACCGGGGAGCTGTTTTTT.

A few counts support this clonotype. The J gene is TRBJ2-3, the V gene TRBV19; D is uncertain. This CDR3 is built from 14 residues. Germline CDR1 LNHDA, CDR2 SQIVND (reference sequence). Deletions cut 10 bases from V and 2 bases from J, with 16 bases between. The CDR3 DNA reads as TGTGCCACTGGAAGGGCGGAGAACACAGATACGCAGTATTTT. This gives the protein CATGRAENTDTQYF.

In this sample, this clonotype turned up a few times. The rearrangement links TRBV24-1 to TRBJ2-5; no reliable D call. The length of the CDR3 is 12 residues. Trimming removed 0 bases from V and 2 bases from J, with 0 bases in between. The germline V gene encodes CDR1 KGHDR and CDR2 SFDVKD. CDR3 in amino acids: CATSDLQETQYF. CDR3 coding DNA: TGTGCCACCAGTGATTTGCAAGAGACCCAGTACTTC.